This TCR beta chain was sequenced in a study of cytomegalovirus exposure and HLA in healthy donors. On the study more broadly: Assignment to the Caucasian-associated ancestry cluster applied to around 82% of the approximately 420 genotyped donors.

Primers included in the PCR were 60 Vbeta and 13 Jbeta primers. Assay: immunoSEQ multiplex PCR; the TCRdb copy retains only in-frame clones and omits some. Here the sample spans around 130,000 clones, just over 70% being singletons. General study points: TCR beta V- and J-gene trimming was later associated with a missense DCLRE1C variant. The majority of CMV-associated TCR beta chains were reported as apparently HLA-restricted in a later analysis.

The germline V gene has CDR1 SGDLS and CDR2 YYNGEE. V was clipped by 3 bases and J by 2 bases; unmatched bases: 8. The CDR3 consists of 15 residues. As for this clone: Its antigen is unknown.

This receptor was identified in a woman aged 55-69 years in good health and CMV-seropositive. The chain couples TRBV9 to TRBJ2-7, with TRBD2 matching 7 bases. The sequenced sample was PBMCs. The CDR3, as DNA: TGTGCCAGCAGCGCCTCCGGGACTACAGCCTACGAGCAGTACTTC. Translating it yields CASSASGTTAYEQYF.